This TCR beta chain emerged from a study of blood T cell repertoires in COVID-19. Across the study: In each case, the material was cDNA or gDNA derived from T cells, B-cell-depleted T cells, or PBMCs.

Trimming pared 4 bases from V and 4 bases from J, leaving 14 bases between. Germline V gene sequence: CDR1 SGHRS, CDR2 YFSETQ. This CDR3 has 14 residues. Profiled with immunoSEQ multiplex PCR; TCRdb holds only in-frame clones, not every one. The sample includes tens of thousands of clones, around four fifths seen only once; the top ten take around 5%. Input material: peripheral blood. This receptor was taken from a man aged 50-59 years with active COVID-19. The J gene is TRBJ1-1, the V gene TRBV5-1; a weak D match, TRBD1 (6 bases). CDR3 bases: TGCGCCAGCAGCCCCGCAGGGGAGGGCACTGAAGCTTTCTTT. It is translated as CASSPAGEGTEAFF.